The 28 T cell receptor beta chains presented below share a single source sample, sequenced in a study of blood T cell repertoires in COVID-19. Repertoires were generated with immunoSEQ multiplex PCR, while TCRdb's copy carries only in-frame clones and drops some. The table shows approximately 260,000 clones, with roughly three quarters occurring only once. The sample was peripheral blood. These receptors were obtained from a woman aged 40 to 49 with active or convalescent COVID-19.

This chain's CDR3 is CASSSLLRAGYTF. In DNA form, the CDR3 reads TGTGCCAGCAGCTCCCTTTTGAGGGCGGGCTACACCTTC. The chain employs TRBV5-6 and TRBJ1-2; D unresolved. CDR1 SGHDT and CDR2 YYEEEE come from the germline V gene. The CDR3 has 13 residues. V was cut by 3 bases and J by 8 bases, with 14 bases left in between.

This clone has a single count. The chain uses TRBV7-6 and TRBJ2-5; 11 bases are a match to TRBD2. With 4 bases clipped from V and 5 bases from J, the junction kept 6 bases outside the gene matches. This CDR3 comprises 15 residues. Germline V lookup: CDR1 SGHVS, CDR2 FNYEAQ. The CDR3 loop is CASSSVSGGAETQYF. As DNA, the CDR3 is TGTGCCAGCAGCTCCGTTAGCGGGGGGGCGGAGACCCAGTACTTC.

The V call is TRBV5-1, the J call TRBJ2-3; 11 positions agree with TRBD2. The CDR3 is made up of 16 amino acids. The germline CDR1 and CDR2 sequences are SGHRS and YFSETQ. J was trimmed by 3 bases and V by 5 bases; bases with no gene match: 8. The CDR3 is CASSILAGGGTDTQYF. In DNA form, the CDR3 reads TGCGCCAGCAGTATCCTAGCGGGGGGCGGAACAGATACGCAGTATTTT.

V is TRBV9 and J is TRBJ2-3; 9 bases align to TRBD1. This CDR3 comprises 16 residues. Trimming cost V 4 bases and J 8 bases; bases outside gene matches: 14. Germline CDR1 SGDLS, CDR2 YYNGEE. The CDR3, as DNA: TGTGCCAGCAGCCCCCTCGGGCGTGTACAGGGGGCTACGCAGTATTTT. It translates to CASSPLGRVQGATQYF.

The V gene is TRBV15, the J gene TRBJ2-1, with a weak D call TRBD2 (6 bases). The CDR3 is 16 amino acids. With 3 bases removed from V and 3 bases from J, the gap between germline ends came to 15 bases. The germline gives CDR1 LNHNV, CDR2 YYDKDF (reference sequence). This CDR3 reads CATSRGSGAIYNEQFF. The CDR3 nucleotides are TGTGCCACCAGCAGGGGTAGCGGAGCAATCTACAATGAGCAGTTCTTC. Using reference TRBV15 and TRBJ2-1 for the parts outside the CDR3, the full variable domain is DAMVIQNPRYQVTQFGKPVTLSCSQTLNHNVMYWYQQKSSQAPKLLFHYYDKDFNNEADTPDNFQSRRPNTSFCFLDIRSPGLGDTAMYLCATSRGSGAIYNEQFFGPGTRLTVL.

V gene TRBV6-5 combines with J gene TRBJ2-7; TRBD1 aligns across 9 bases. Germline loops: CDR1 MNHEY, CDR2 SVGAGI. V lost 10 bases and J lost 5; bases outside the gene matches: 15. The CDR3 covers 15 residues. The CDR3 reads CATSSPRTGVHEQYV. In DNA, the CDR3 is TGTGCCACCTCCTCACCTCGGACAGGGGTTCACGAGCAGTACGTC.

J is TRBJ2-7 and V is TRBV6-5; 8 bases map to TRBD1. J gave up 1 base and V 5 bases, and 7 bases lay outside the gene matches. Germline V gene lookup returns CDR1 MNHEY and CDR2 SVGAGI. This CDR3 contains 15 residues. Written as DNA, the CDR3 is TGTGCCAGCAGTCCTCGGGACAGGAGTTCCTACGAGCAGTACTTC. Amino acids: CASSPRDRSSYEQYF.

The rearrangement links TRBV24-1 to TRBJ1-6; 9 positions match TRBD1. The trim removed 0 bases at V and 5 bases at J, leaving 13 bases unmatched. Germline CDR1 KGHDR, CDR2 SFDVKD. CDR3 length equals 20 residues. The CDR3 is CATSDLSRTGVRVNNSPLHF. The DNA for the CDR3 is TGTGCCACCAGTGATTTGTCTCGGACAGGGGTCCGAGTAAATAATTCACCCCTCCACTTT.

The chain couples TRBV30 to TRBJ1-1; D remains unclear. Per germline, CDR1 GTSNPN and CDR2 SVGIG (reference sequence). This CDR3 has 13 amino acids. The V gene lost 3 bases and the J gene lost 0 bases, with 8 bases spanning the gap. The DNA for the CDR3 is TGTGCCTGGAGGACGACACTGAACACTGAAGCTTTCTTT. Amino acid sequence: CAWRTTLNTEAFF.

V gene TRBV7-9 combines with J gene TRBJ2-2; TRBD1 might be the D (6 bases). Germline values: CDR1 SEHNR, CDR2 FQNEAQ (reference sequence). Trimming stripped 2 bases from V and 1 base from J, with 8 bases between. There are 15 residues in the CDR3. The CDR3 spells CASSLLQGNTGELFF. CDR3 DNA: TGTGCCAGCAGCTTACTACAGGGGAACACCGGGGAGCTGTTTTTT. Variable domain in full (rest from reference TRBV7-9 and TRBJ2-2): DTGVSQNPRHKITKRGQNVTFRCDPISEHNRLYWYRQTLGQGPEFLTYFQNEAQLEKSRLLSDRFSAERPKGSFSTLEIQRTEQGDSAMYLCASSLLQGNTGELFFGEGSRLTVL.

The V gene is TRBV2, the J gene TRBJ1-5, with D possibly matching TRBD1 (5 bases). Germline assignment: CDR1 SNHLY and CDR2 FYNNEI. Trimming pared 6 bases from V and 3 bases from J, leaving 12 bases between. CDR3 length: 14 amino acids. The CDR3 DNA sequence: TGTGCCAGCAGGGGACTTATCAACAATCAGCCCCAGCATTTT. This translates into CASRGLINNQPQHF.

The gene calls are TRBV5-1 and TRBJ2-4; 7 nucleotides match TRBD1. J was trimmed by 1 base and V by 0 bases; bases with no gene match: 4. Germline values: CDR1 SGHRS, CDR2 YFSETQ. The length of the CDR3 is 16 residues. DNA for the CDR3: TGCGCCAGCAGCTTGGGAGACAGGGAGGCCAAAAACATTCAGTACTTC. Its protein is CASSLGDREAKNIQYF.

The chain is built from TRBV19 and TRBJ1-1; perhaps TRBD1 as D (6 bases). The ends were cut back, 5 bases at V and 2 bases at J, with 12 bases in the middle. The CDR3 contains 14 residues. Germline CDR1 reads LNHDA; CDR2 reads SQIVND (reference sequence). In DNA, the CDR3 is TGTGCCAGTAGTCCTCAAGGGGGAAACACTGAAGCTTTCTTT. Amino acid sequence: CASSPQGGNTEAFF.

Details on this clone: Because it lacks the conserved phenylalanine or tryptophan at the end, this CDR3 is likely a read error. The DNA is omitted, as the CDR3 cannot be located on it reliably, and the CDR3 follows TCRdb's listing. The chain has TRBV10-3 and TRBJ2-7; the table's D call of TRBD1 was not tested on the DNA. Looked up from germline, CDR1 is ENHRY and CDR2 is SYGVKD. The CDR3 is 11 amino acids in total, end residues counted. The CDR3 sequence is CAISAGTGETY.

The CDR3 sequence: CSASLQGTVNYEQYF. The CDR3 DNA reads TGCAGTGCTAGTTTGCAGGGGACAGTAAACTACGAGCAGTACTTC. The chain couples TRBV20-1 to TRBJ2-7; 7 positions agree with TRBD1. There are 15 residues in the CDR3. After removal of 3 bases from V and 3 bases from J, the junction contained 11 bases not matched to a gene. CDR1 and CDR2 (germline): DFQATT, SNEGSKA (reference sequence).

The chain is built from TRBV19 and TRBJ1-1; a possible D gene is TRBD1 (5 bases). Trimming cost V 5 bases and J 5 bases, with 15 bases left between them. Looked up from germline, CDR1 is LNHDA and CDR2 is SQIVND (reference sequence). The CDR3 runs 14 residues. Written as DNA, the CDR3 is TGTGCCAGTAGTCGACAGAAGTTTTCTACTGAAGCTTTCTTT. This codes for CASSRQKFSTEAFF.

This clone appeared a single time. A junction boundary mismatches the germline segment, possibly from a read error. The rearrangement joins TRBV5-1 to TRBJ2-5, with TRBD2 identical over 9 bases. Looked up from germline, CDR1 is SGHRS and CDR2 is YFSETQ. The CDR3 runs 16 residues. This CDR3 is CASSARLADQKEAQYF. In nucleotides, the CDR3 is TGCGCCAGCAGCGCTCGACTAGCGGATCAGAAAGAGGCCCAGTACTTC.

The rearrangement uses TRBV4-1 and TRBJ1-5, with D possibly being TRBD1 (5 bases). The CDR3 runs to 16 residues. Germline assignment: CDR1 MGHRA and CDR2 YSYEKL. Trimming shortened V by 4 bases and J by 2 bases, and 15 bases separated the two germline ends. CDR3 loop: CASSPQLDTGNQPQHF. CDR3 DNA: TGCGCCAGCAGCCCCCAGCTGGACACCGGCAATCAGCCCCAGCATTTT.

The chain combines TRBV19 with TRBJ1-5; 11 positions agree with TRBD1. The CDR3 runs to 14 residues. From germline, CDR1 is LNHDA and CDR2 SQIVND (reference sequence). V trimming: 5 bases; J trimming: 7 bases; junction bases outside the gene matches: 4. CDR3 sequence reads: CASSGTGGKQPQHF. CDR3 in DNA: TGTGCCAGTAGTGGGACAGGGGGGAAACAGCCCCAGCATTTT.

At least ten counts were recorded for this clone. The chain recombines TRBV30 with TRBJ2-1; a possible D gene is TRBD2 (6 bases). Trimming took 5 bases from V and 2 from J, leaving 13 bases between them. This CDR3 comprises 14 residues. Per the germline V gene, CDR1 is GTSNPN and CDR2 is SVGIG (reference sequence). The CDR3 region has the DNA TGTGCCTGGCAGCGGGCGACCCCCTACAATGAGCAGTTCTTC. This sequence encodes CAWQRATPYNEQFF.

This sequence joins TRBV28 and TRBJ2-5, with a tentative D call TRBD1 (6 bases). The V end was cut by 6 bases, the J end by 2 bases, with 13 bases between. Germline-derived CDR1 and CDR2 are MDHEN and SYDVKM. This CDR3 comprises 14 residues. The CDR3 spells CASRPPRGQETQYF. CDR3 nucleotide sequence: TGTGCCAGCAGGCCCCCAAGGGGGCAAGAGACCCAGTACTTC.

The chain carries TRBV2 and TRBJ2-3; D is possibly TRBD2 (6 bases). The CDR3 is 14 amino acids. The ends were cut back, 2 bases at V and 8 bases at J, with 14 bases in the middle. The germline V gene encodes CDR1 SNHLY and CDR2 FYNNEI. The CDR3 loop is CASSERAGPGTQYF. CDR3 nucleotides: TGTGCCAGCAGTGAACGGGCGGGGCCGGGTACGCAGTATTTT.

The chain couples TRBV5-1 to TRBJ1-4; a weak D match, TRBD1 (5 bases). The CDR3 totals 14 residues. The germline V gene has CDR1 SGHRS and CDR2 YFSETQ. Trimming took off 3 bases at V and 7 bases at J, with 13 bases between the two ends. CDR3 DNA sequence: TGCGCCAGCAGCTCCGGGGGGGACGTTGAAAAACTGTTTTTT. Residues: CASSSGGDVEKLFF.

This clone was picked up one time. The V and J genes are TRBV24-1 and TRBJ1-2; possible D gene TRBD1, 5 bases. In germline, CDR1 is KGHDR, CDR2 SFDVKD. The CDR3 totals 11 residues. V was trimmed by 6 bases and J by 7 bases, leaving 8 bases between them. Here the CDR3 reads CATSIGAGYTF. The CDR3 DNA is TGTGCCACCAGTATAGGGGCTGGCTACACCTTC.

This clone was counted a few times. This chain connects TRBV11-2 to TRBJ2-3; 9 nucleotides agree with TRBD1. In germline, CDR1 is SGHAT, CDR2 FQNNGV. Unmatched junction bases numbered 10, after V lost 6 bases and J lost 0 bases. The CDR3 loop spans 17 amino acids. CDR3 residues: CASSPRDRALSTDTQYF. CDR3 coding DNA: TGTGCCAGCAGTCCACGGGACAGGGCCCTTAGCACAGATACGCAGTATTTT.

The rearrangement uses TRBV19 and TRBJ1-2; 10 positions agree with TRBD1. V dropped 8 bases and J dropped 2; count of bases not matched to a gene: 5. The CDR3 consists of 14 residues. Looked up from germline, CDR1 is LNHDA and CDR2 is SQIVND (reference sequence). CDR3 loop: CASAPGQGNYGYTF. The CDR3 coding sequence is TGTGCCAGTGCCCCGGGACAGGGGAACTATGGCTACACCTTC.

The V gene is TRBV5-1, the J gene TRBJ2-2; the match to TRBD1 covers 10 bases. The CDR3 sequence is 16 residues long. The ends lost 4 bases at V and 5 bases at J; junction bases unmatched: 8. Looked up from germline, CDR1 is SGHRS and CDR2 is YFSETQ. CDR3 nucleotides: TGCGCCAGCAGCACCGAAGGGACAGGGGTTACCGGGGAGCTGTTTTTT. It is translated as CASSTEGTGVTGELFF.

The chain couples TRBV30 to TRBJ2-7, with D possibly being TRBD1 (6 bases). Trimming pared 3 bases from V and 7 bases from J, leaving 16 bases between. Germline CDR1 and CDR2: GTSNPN and SVGIG (reference sequence). The CDR3 covers 13 residues. CDR3 nucleotides: TGTGCCTGGAGCGGGACACGGTCTAGTGAGCAGTACTTC. Translated, it gives CAWSGTRSSEQYF. The full variable domain, in which reference TRBV30 and TRBJ2-7 provide the parts outside the CDR3, is SQTIHQWPATLVQPVGSPLSLECTVEGTSNPNLYWYRQAAGRGLQLLFYSVGIGQISSEVPQNLSASRPQDRQFILSSKKLLLSDSGFYLCAWSGTRSSEQYFGPGTRLTVT.